One sample yielded the 14 T cell receptor beta chains listed below, sequenced in a study of identical twins. TCRdb re-derived calls from the 5' RACE reads in MiXCR, one entry per CDR3 protein. The repertoire includes 700,000 or so distinct CDR3 sequences, 8.6% of them detected once, and more than 0.75% sits in the top ten. These data are also associated with another study on yellow fever vaccine responses in identical twins.

Sequenced: PBMCs. The receptor source for this set is a woman between 18 and 29 years old in good health.

This clonotype has a handful of counts. The J gene is TRBJ2-7, the V gene TRBV28, with a possible D match to TRBD1 (5 bases). Germline V gives CDR1 MDHEN, CDR2 SYDVKM. This CDR3 contains 15 residues. V dropped 6 bases and J dropped 3 bases, with 18 bases sitting between them. CDR3 sequence (DNA): TGTGCCAGCAGGAAGGGTACAGGTGGAATCTACGAGCAGTACTTC. It specifies CASRKGTGGIYEQYF. Complete variable domain (other parts from reference TRBV28 and TRBJ2-7): DVKVTQSSRYLVKRTGEKVFLECVQDMDHENMFWYRQDPGLGLRLIYFSYDVKMKEKGDIPEGYSVSREKKERFSLILESASTNQTSMYLCASRKGTGGIYEQYFGPGTRLTVT.

The chain recombines TRBV11-2 with TRBJ2-7; D is ambiguous. V dropped 2 bases and J dropped 3 bases, with 8 bases sitting between them. The CDR3 sequence is 13 residues long. From germline, CDR1 is SGHAT and CDR2 FQNNGV. The CDR3 here is CASSLTQIYEQYF. For the CDR3, the DNA is TGTGCCAGCAGCTTAACACAGATCTACGAGCAGTACTTC.

This clonotype turned up a few times. The chain recombines TRBV7-2 with TRBJ2-5; D is undetermined. The CDR3 is made up of 16 amino acids. V gave up 7 bases and J gave up 2 bases, with 20 bases separating them. Germline-derived CDR1 and CDR2 are SGHTA and FQGNSA. The CDR3 loop is CASNARSDTLQETQYF. CDR3 nucleotides: TGTGCCAGCAACGCCCGGAGCGACACTCTACAAGAGACCCAGTACTTC.

This clonotype was counted at least ten times. This rearrangement joins TRBV12-3 or TRBV12-4 to TRBJ1-5, with TRBD1 as a possible D gene (6 bases). Trimming pared 3 bases from V and 3 bases from J, leaving 9 bases between. This CDR3 has 14 amino acids. CDR3 residues: CASSFWGANQPQHF. The CDR3 bases are TGTGCCAGCAGTTTTTGGGGGGCCAATCAGCCCCAGCATTTT.

The chain uses TRBV11-1 and TRBJ2-7, with 12 bases lining up with TRBD1. CDR1 is SGHAT and CDR2 is FQDESV in the germline V gene (reference sequence). Losses at the gene ends were 5 bases for V and 4 bases for J; bases not matched to a gene: 18. This CDR3 is 19 amino acids long. The CDR3 nucleotides are TGTGCCAGCAGCGAAGTAGGGGGGGACAGGGGGCTCCTTGGGTACGAGCAGTACTTC. It is translated as CASSEVGGDRGLLGYEQYF.

The chain has TRBV7-2 and TRBJ2-2; D unresolved. The CDR3 totals 15 residues. The V gene's germline CDR1 is SGHTA and CDR2 FQGNSA. V was pared by 1 base and J by 4 bases, with 10 bases between. The CDR3 spells CASSLEGFGTGELFF. The CDR3 coding sequence is TGTGCCAGCAGCTTAGAGGGCTTCGGCACCGGGGAGCTGTTTTTT.

The chain links TRBV5-5 to TRBJ2-5; 9 bases fit TRBD1. The CDR3 runs 17 residues. V was clipped by 0 bases and J by 5 bases; unmatched bases: 11. Germline-derived CDR1 and CDR2 are SGHKS and YYEKEE (reference sequence). As DNA, the CDR3 is TGTGCCAGCAGCTTGGATTTGGTGGACAGGGGAGTGGAGACCCAGTACTTC. It translates to CASSLDLVDRGVETQYF.

This clonotype was observed a few times. The V call is TRBV20-1, the J call TRBJ2-2, with 9 bases fitting TRBD2. CDR1 DFQATT and CDR2 SNEGSKA come from the germline V gene (reference sequence). This CDR3 has 13 amino acids. V lost 6 bases to trimming and J lost 6 bases; unmatched junction nucleotides: 5. This chain's CDR3 is CSAGGGAPGELFF. CDR3 nucleotide sequence: TGCAGTGCGGGCGGGGGGGCTCCCGGGGAGCTGTTTTTT.

The genes are TRBV6-5 and TRBJ2-7, with D tentatively TRBD1 or TRBD2 (5 bases each). V was pared by 4 bases and J by 3 bases, with 13 bases between. Germline loops: CDR1 MNHEY, CDR2 SVGAGI. The CDR3 loop spans 14 amino acids. The CDR3 nucleotides read TGTGCCAGCAGTTTTAAGGGGAGCGACTACGAGCAGTACTTC. Translation: CASSFKGSDYEQYF.

This clonotype was picked up a small number of times. The rearrangement links TRBV20-1 to TRBJ2-7; 10 bases match TRBD2. The V gene end was trimmed by 3 bases and the J gene end by 1 base; junction bases not matched to a gene: 6. Looked up from germline, CDR1 is DFQATT and CDR2 is SNEGSKA (reference sequence). This CDR3 comprises 15 residues. The CDR3: CSARLAGVVSYEQYF. DNA of the CDR3: TGCAGTGCTAGGCTAGCGGGAGTTGTATCCTACGAGCAGTACTTC.

The table lists this clonotype with a few counts. The V call is TRBV24-1, the J call TRBJ1-1; D is undetermined. The CDR3 length is 13 residues. Germline CDR1 KGHDR, CDR2 SFDVKD. Trimming pared 7 bases from V and 2 bases from J, leaving 10 bases between. The CDR3: CATRPAANTEAFF. In DNA, the CDR3 is TGTGCCACCAGACCTGCGGCTAACACTGAAGCTTTCTTT.

The V call is TRBV11-2, the J call TRBJ2-2; 10 bases map to TRBD2. In germline, CDR1 is SGHAT, CDR2 FQNNGV. Trimming removed 10 bases from V and 3 bases from J; junction bases left unmatched: 8. This CDR3 contains 15 residues. CDR3 in DNA: TGTGCCATCCCCCGACTAGCGGGTTACACCGGGGAGCTGTTTTTT. Encoded protein: CAIPRLAGYTGELFF.

The rearrangement links TRBV11-2 to TRBJ2-3; perhaps TRBD1 as D (6 bases). V was clipped by 7 bases and J by 2 bases, with 13 bases between them. The CDR3 covers 14 residues. Germline V gene sequence: CDR1 SGHAT, CDR2 FQNNGV. The CDR3 is CASIGGAYTDTQYF. The DNA of the CDR3 is TGTGCCAGCATTGGGGGCGCCTACACAGATACGCAGTATTTT.

This clonotype was recorded at least ten times. J is TRBJ2-3 and V is TRBV12-3 or TRBV12-4, with 11 nucleotides matching TRBD2. Germline trimming cut 5 bases from V and 4 bases from J; bases unmatched to any gene: 8. The CDR3 has 16 amino acids. The CDR3 is CASSLSGSGGADTQYF. The CDR3 DNA reads TGTGCCAGCAGTCTCTCGGGTAGCGGGGGGGCAGATACGCAGTATTTT.